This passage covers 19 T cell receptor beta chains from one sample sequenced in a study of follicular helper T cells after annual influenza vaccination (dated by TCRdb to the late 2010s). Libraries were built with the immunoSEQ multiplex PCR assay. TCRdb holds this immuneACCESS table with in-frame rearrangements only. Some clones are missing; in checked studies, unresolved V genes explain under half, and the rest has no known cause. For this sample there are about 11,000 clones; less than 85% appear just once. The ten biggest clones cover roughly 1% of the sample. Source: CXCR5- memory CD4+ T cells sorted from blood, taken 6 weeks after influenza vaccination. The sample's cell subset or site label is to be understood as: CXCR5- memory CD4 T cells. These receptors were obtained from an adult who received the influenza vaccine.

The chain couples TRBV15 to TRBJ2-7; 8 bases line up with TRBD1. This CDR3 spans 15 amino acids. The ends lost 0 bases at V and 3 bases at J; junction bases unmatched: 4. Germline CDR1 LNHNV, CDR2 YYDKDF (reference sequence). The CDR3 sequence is CATSRDSDRVYEQYF. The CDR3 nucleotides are TGTGCCACCAGCAGAGATTCGGACAGGGTCTACGAGCAGTACTTC.

In nucleotides, the CDR3 is TGTGCCAGTAGTGTCGTAGTCGGGGGGAGCAATCAGCCCCAGCATTTT. Amino acids: CASSVVVGGSNQPQHF. This chain connects TRBV19 to TRBJ1-5; maybe TRBD1 (5 bases). Germline V gene lookup returns CDR1 LNHDA and CDR2 SQIVND (reference sequence). Trimming removed 5 bases from V and 1 base from J, with 15 bases in between. The CDR3 covers 16 residues.

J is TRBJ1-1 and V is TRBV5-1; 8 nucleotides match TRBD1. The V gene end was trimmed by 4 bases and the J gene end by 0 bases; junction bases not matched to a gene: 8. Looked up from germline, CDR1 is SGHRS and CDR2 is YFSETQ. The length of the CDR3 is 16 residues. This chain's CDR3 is CASSTSGTGLNTEAFF. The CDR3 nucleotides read TGCGCCAGCAGCACCTCAGGGACAGGCCTGAACACTGAAGCTTTCTTT.

The CDR3 here is CASGTGGLVLHSPLHF. DNA of the CDR3: TGTGCCTCCGGTACAGGGGGCTTGGTGTTACATTCACCCCTCCACTTT. This chain uses TRBV10-3 with TRBJ1-6; TRBD1 matches 9 bases. V lost 11 bases and J lost 8; bases outside the gene matches: 16. Germline V lookup: CDR1 ENHRY, CDR2 SYGVKD. This CDR3 is 16 amino acids long.

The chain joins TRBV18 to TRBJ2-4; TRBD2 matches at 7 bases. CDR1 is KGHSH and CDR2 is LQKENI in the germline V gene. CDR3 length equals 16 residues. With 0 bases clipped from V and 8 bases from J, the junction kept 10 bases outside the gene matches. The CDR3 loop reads CASSPPGGTRNDIQYF. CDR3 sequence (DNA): TGTGCCAGCTCACCACCGGGGGGGACGCGTAACGACATTCAGTACTTC.

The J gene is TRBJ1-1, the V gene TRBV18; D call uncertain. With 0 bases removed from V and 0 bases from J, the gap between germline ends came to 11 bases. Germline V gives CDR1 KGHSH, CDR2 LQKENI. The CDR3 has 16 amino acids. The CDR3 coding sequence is TGTGCCAGCTCACCACCGCGTCAAGGGATGAACACTGAAGCTTTCTTT. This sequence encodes CASSPPRQGMNTEAFF.

The CDR3 here is CASSTQDRYEQYF. The CDR3 DNA sequence: TGTGCCAGCAGCACTCAGGACAGGTACGAGCAGTACTTC. The J gene is TRBJ2-7, the V gene TRBV7-9, with TRBD1 matching 7 bases. The CDR3 spans 13 residues. Unmatched junction bases numbered 5, after V lost 5 bases and J lost 4 bases. Germline CDR1 is SEHNR and CDR2 is FQNEAQ (reference sequence).

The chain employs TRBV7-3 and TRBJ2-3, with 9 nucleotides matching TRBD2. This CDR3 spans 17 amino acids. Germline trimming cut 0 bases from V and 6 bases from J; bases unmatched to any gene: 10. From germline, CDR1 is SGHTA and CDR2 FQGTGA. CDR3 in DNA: TGTGCCAGCAGCTTAACCCCTCAGGGTAGCGGGGGTGATACGCAGTATTTT. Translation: CASSLTPQGSGGDTQYF.

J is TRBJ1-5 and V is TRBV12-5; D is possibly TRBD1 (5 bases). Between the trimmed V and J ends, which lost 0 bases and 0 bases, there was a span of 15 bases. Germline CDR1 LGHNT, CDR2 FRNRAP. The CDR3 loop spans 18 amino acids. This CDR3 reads CASGLVMRGPFSNQPQHF. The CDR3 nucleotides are TGTGCTAGTGGTTTGGTAATGAGGGGACCTTTTAGCAATCAGCCCCAGCATTTT.

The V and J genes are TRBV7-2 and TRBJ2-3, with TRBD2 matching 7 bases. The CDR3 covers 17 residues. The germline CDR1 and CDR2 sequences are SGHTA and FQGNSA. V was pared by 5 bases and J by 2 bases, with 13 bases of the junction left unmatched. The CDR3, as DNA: TGTGCCAGCAGCCGACCGTCGGGGGGACCGTTCACAGATACGCAGTATTTT. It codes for CASSRPSGGPFTDTQYF.

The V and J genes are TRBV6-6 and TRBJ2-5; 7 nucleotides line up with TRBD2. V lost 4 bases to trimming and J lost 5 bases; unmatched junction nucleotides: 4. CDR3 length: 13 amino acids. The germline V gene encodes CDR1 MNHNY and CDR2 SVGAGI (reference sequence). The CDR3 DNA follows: TGTGCCAGCAGTTGGGGGGGGAGGGAGACCCAGTACTTC. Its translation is CASSWGGRETQYF.

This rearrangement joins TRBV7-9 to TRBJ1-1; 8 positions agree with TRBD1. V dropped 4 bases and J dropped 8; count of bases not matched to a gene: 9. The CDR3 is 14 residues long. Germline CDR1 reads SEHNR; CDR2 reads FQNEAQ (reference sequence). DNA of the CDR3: TGTGCCAGCAGCTCTTGGACAGGGAAGATAGAAGCTTTCTTT. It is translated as CASSSWTGKIEAFF.

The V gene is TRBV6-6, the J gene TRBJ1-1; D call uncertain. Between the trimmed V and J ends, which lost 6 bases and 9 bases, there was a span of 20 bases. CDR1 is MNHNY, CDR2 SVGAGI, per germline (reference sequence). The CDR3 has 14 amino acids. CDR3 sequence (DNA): TGTGCCAGCAGCTGGAACGGGATGGGCACCAAAGCTTTCTTT. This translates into CASSWNGMGTKAFF.

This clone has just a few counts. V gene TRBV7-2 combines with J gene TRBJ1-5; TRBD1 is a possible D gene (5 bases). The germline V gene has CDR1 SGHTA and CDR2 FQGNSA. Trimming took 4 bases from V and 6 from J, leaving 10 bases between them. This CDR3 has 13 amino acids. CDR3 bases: TGTGCCAGCAGCTCACAGGATACTCAGCCCCAGCATTTT. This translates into CASSSQDTQPQHF.

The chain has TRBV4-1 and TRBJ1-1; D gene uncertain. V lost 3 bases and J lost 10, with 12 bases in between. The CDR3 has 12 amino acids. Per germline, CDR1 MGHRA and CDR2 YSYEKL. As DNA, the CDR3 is TGCGCCAGCAGCCAGACAAGCGGCAGAGCTTTCTTT. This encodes CASSQTSGRAFF.

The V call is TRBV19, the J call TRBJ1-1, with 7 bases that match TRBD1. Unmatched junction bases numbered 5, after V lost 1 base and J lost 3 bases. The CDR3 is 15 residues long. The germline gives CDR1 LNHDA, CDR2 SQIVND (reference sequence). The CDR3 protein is CASSIAQTGYTEAFF. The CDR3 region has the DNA TGTGCCAGTAGTATAGCCCAGACAGGGTACACTGAAGCTTTCTTT.

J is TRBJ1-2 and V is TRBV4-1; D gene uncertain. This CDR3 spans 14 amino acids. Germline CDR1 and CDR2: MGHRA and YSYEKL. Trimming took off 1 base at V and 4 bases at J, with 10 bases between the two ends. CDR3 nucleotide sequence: TGCGCCAGCAGCCAAGGCCGGGAGAGCTATGGCTACACCTTC. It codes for CASSQGRESYGYTF.

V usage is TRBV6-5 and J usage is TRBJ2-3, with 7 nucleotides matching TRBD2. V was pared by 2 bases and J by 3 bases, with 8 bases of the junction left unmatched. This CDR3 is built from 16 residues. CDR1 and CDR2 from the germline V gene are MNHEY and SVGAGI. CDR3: CASSYDLAGVTDTQYF. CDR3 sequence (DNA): TGTGCCAGCAGTTACGATCTCGCGGGGGTTACAGATACGCAGTATTTT.

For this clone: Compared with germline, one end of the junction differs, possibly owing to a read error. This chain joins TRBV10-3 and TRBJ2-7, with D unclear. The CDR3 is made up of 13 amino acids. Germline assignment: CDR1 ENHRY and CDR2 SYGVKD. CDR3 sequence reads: CASSYSYTYEQYF. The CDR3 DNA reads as TGTGCCAGCAGTTACTCGTACACCTACGAGCAGTACTTC.